This T cell receptor (beta chain) was recorded in a study of cytomegalovirus exposure and HLA in healthy donors. Study at large: Early released data had about 85 million unique TCRs, all coming from HLA-typed donors.

In the PCR, 60 Vbeta and 13 Jbeta primers were used. Measured with immunoSEQ multiplex PCR; TCRdb has only the in-frame clones, and not every one. The specimen's table records some 76,000 clones. V was shortened by 3 bases and J by 1 base, with 15 bases between the two germline ends. CDR1 is KGHSH and CDR2 is LQKENI in the germline V gene. CDR3 length equals 16 residues. V gene TRBV18 combines with J gene TRBJ1-1; D unclear. The source is a female donor in good health and CMV-seropositive. Specimen: PBMCs. Here the CDR3 DNA reads TGTGCCAGCTCACCGAGGTCGGGGTTGGAGAACACTGAAGCTTTCTTT. It specifies CASSPRSGLENTEAFF.